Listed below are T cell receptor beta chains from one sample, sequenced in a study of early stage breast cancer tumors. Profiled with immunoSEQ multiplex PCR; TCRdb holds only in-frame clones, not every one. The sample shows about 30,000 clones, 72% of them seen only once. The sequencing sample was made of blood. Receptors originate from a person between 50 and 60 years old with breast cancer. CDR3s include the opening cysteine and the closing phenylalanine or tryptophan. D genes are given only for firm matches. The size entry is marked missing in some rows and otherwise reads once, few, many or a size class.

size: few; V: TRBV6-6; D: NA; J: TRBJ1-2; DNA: TGTGCCAGCAGTTACAGCCCGGACGGCTACACCTTC; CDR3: CASSYSPDGYTF
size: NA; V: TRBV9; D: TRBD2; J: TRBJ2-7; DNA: TGTGCCAGCAGCAAGGAACTAGCGGTATACGAGCAGTACTTC; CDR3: CASSKELAVYEQYF
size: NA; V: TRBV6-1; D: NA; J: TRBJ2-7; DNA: TGTGCCAGCAGTGAGGACGGCTACGAGCAGTACTTC; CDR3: CASSEDGYEQYF
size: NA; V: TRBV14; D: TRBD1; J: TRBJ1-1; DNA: TGTGCCAGCAGCCCACCCGAGGACAGGGGTACTGAAGCTTTCTTT; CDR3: CASSPPEDRGTEAFF
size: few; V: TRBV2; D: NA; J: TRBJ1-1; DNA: TGTGCCAGCAGATCGGACAGGAACACTGAAGCTTTCTTT; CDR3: CASRSDRNTEAFF
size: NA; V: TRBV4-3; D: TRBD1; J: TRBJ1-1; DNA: TGCGCCAGCAGCCAGGACAGGGGCACTGAAGCTTTCTTT; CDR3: CASSQDRGTEAFF
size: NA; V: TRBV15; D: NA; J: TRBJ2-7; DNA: TGTGCCACCAGCAGAGATCAGACCTCCGGGGAGGAGCAGTACTTC; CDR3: CATSRDQTSGEEQYF
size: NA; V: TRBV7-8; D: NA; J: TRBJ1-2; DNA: TGTGCCAGCAGCTCACGACAGGATAACTATGGCTACACCTTC; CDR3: CASSSRQDNYGYTF
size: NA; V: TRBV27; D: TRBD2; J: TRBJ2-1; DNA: TGTGCCAGCAGTACTACGTACGCTAGCGGGAGTCTGTACAATGAGCAGTTCTTC; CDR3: CASSTTYASGSLYNEQFF
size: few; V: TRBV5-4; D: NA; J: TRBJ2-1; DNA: TGTGCCAGCAGCTTTCGGCGGAACAATGAGCAGTTCTTC; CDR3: CASSFRRNNEQFF
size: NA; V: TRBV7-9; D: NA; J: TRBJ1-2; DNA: TGTGCCAGCAGCTATCAGACTCGGGATGGCTACACCTTC; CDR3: CASSYQTRDGYTF
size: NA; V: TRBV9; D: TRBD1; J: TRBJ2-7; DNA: TGTGCCAGCAGCTCCGGACAGGGACCCTACGAGCAGTACTTC; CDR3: CASSSGQGPYEQYF
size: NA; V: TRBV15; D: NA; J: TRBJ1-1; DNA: TGTGCCACCAGCAGAGATTTAGGCGCGGATAACACTGAAGCTTTCTTT; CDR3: CATSRDLGADNTEAFF
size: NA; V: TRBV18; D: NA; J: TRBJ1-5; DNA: TGTGCCAGCTCCCTCGTCCCCGGGACTCAGCCCCAGCATTTT; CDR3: CASSLVPGTQPQHF
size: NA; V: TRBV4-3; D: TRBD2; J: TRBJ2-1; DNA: TGCGCCAGCAGCCAAGAACTAGCGGACAATGAGCAGTTCTTC; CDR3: CASSQELADNEQFF
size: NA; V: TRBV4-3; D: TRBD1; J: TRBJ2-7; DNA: TGCGCCAGCAGCCAACTACAGGGGAACTCCTACGAGCAGTACTTC; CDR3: CASSQLQGNSYEQYF
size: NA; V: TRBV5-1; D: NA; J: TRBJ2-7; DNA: TGCGCCAGCAGCCGGGGTGACGGGTCGTCGAACGAGCAGTACTTC; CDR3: CASSRGDGSSNEQYF
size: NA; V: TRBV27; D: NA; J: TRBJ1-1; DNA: TGTGCCAGCTCGCGACCGGGACATAACACTGAAGCTTTCTTT; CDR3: CASSRPGHNTEAFF
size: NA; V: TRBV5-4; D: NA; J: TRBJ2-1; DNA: TGTGCCAGCAGCTTGGAGGGGAATGAGCAGTTCTTC; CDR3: CASSLEGNEQFF
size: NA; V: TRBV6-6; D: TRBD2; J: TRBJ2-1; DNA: TGTGCCAGCAGTCGTCGGGGAAGCGGGGCCCCCAATGAGCAGTTCTTC; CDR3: CASSRRGSGAPNEQFF
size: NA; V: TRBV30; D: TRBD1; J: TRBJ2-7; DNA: TGTGCCTGGAGTATCGGGACAGGGCCCTACGAGCAGTACTTC; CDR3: CAWSIGTGPYEQYF
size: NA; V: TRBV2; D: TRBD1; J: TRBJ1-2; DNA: TGTGCCAGCAGCCAGGGGGAAGACTATGGCTACACCTTC; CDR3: CASSQGEDYGYTF
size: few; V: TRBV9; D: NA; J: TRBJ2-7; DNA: TGTGCCAGCAGCCCGGGCCCTTACTCCTACGAGCAGTACTTC; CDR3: CASSPGPYSYEQYF
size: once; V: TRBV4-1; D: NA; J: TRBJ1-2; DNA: TGCGCCAGCAGCCAAGATAGGAATAGTGGGCGCGGCTATGGCTACACCTTC; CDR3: CASSQDRNSGRGYGYTF
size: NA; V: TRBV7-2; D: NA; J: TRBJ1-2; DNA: TGTGCCAGCAGCTTAAGCTACAGGGTTCACTATGGCTACACCTTC; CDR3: CASSLSYRVHYGYTF
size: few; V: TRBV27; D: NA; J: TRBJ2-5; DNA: TGTGCCAGCAGTTTATCGGGGGGACGGGAGTACTTC; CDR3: CASSLSGGREYF
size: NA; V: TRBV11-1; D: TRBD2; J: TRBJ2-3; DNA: TGTGCCAGCAGCTTAGCGACTAGCGGGAGGGCCGGAAATACGCAGTATTTT; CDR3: CASSLATSGRAGNTQYF
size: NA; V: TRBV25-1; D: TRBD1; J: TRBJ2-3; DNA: TGTGCCAGCAGCGGACAGGGGGCCACAGATACGCAGTATTTT; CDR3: CASSGQGATDTQYF
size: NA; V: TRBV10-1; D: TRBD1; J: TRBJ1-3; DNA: TGCGCCAGCAGTGAGGGACAGGGGAAGACTGGAAACACCATATATTTT; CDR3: CASSEGQGKTGNTIYF
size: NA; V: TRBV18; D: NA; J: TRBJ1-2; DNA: TGTGCCAGCTCACCGTTCCAGGGGAGGGCGGATTATGGCTACACCTTC; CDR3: CASSPFQGRADYGYTF
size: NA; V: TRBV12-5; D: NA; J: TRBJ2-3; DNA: TGTGCTAGTGGTTTGGTAGTACTAGTGGGTCACACAGATACGCAGTATTTT; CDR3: CASGLVVLVGHTDTQYF
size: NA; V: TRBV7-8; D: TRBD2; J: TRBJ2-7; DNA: TGTGCCAGCAGCTTAGAGGCGGGGGGGCAGGTAATCGTCTACGAGCAGTACTTC; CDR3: CASSLEAGGQVIVYEQYF
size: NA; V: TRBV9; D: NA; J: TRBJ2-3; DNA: TGTGCCAGCAGCGCCACAGGGAATACGCAGTATTTT; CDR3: CASSATGNTQYF
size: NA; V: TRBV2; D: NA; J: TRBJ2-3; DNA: TGTGCCAGCGAGGGCACAGATACGCAGTATTTT; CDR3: CASEGTDTQYF
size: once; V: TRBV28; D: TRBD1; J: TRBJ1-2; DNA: TGTGCCAGCAGTTTGGACAGGGACCCCTATGGCTACACCTTC; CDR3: CASSLDRDPYGYTF
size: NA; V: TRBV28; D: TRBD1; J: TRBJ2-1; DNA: TGTGCCAGCAGTTTTCAACAGGGGGCGCAGATGGATGAGCAGTTCTTC; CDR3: CASSFQQGAQMDEQFF
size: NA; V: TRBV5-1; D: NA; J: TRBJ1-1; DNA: TGCGCCACCACGGTCCGGTCGGGATCGAACACTGAAGCTTTCTTT; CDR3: CATTVRSGSNTEAFF
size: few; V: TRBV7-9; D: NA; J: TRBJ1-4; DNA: TGTGCCAGCAGCTTAGATTACAGCTCGAATGAAAAACTGTTTTTT; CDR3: CASSLDYSSNEKLFF
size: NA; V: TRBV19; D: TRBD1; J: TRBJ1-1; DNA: TGTGCCAGTAGCCATTCTTCGCCCGGACAGGTTGGCACTGAAGCTTTCTTT; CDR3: CASSHSSPGQVGTEAFF
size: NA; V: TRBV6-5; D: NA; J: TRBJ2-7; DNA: TGTGCCAGCAGATTGGGGCCCCTCTCCTACGAGCAGTACTTC; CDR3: CASRLGPLSYEQYF
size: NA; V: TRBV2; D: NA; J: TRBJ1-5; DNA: TGTGCCAGCAGTACGGGGGAGCAGCCCCAGCATTTT; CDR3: CASSTGEQPQHF
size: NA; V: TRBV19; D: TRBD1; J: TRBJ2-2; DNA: TGTGCCAGTAGTCGCGGACAGGTTAACACCGGGGAGCTGTTTTTT; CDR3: CASSRGQVNTGELFF
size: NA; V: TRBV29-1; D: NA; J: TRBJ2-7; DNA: TGCAGCGTTAGGCAGGGGGGATCCTACGAGCAGTACTTC; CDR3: CSVRQGGSYEQYF
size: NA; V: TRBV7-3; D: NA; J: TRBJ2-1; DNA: TGTGCCAGCAGCCAGGGGGACTACCACACGAGTGAGCAGTTCTTC; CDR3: CASSQGDYHTSEQFF
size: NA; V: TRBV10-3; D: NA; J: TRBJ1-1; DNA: TGTGCCATCAGTGATACAGGGAGGACTGAAGCTTTCTTT; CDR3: CAISDTGRTEAFF
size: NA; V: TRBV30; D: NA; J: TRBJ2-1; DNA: TGTGCCTGGGGGCCCTGGCCGAAAGGCTCCTACAATGAGCAGTTCTTC; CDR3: CAWGPWPKGSYNEQFF
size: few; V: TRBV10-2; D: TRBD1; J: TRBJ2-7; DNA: TGCGCCAGCAGTGGGCAGGGGGCGGCTTACGAGCAGTACTTC; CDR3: CASSGQGAAYEQYF
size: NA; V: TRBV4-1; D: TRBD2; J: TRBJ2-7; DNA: TGCGCCAGCAGCCAAAGGGACTACTCCTACGAGCAGTACTTC; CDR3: CASSQRDYSYEQYF
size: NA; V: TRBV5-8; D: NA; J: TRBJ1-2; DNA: TGTGCCAGCAGATCCCCGGGATACTATGGCTACACCTTC; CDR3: CASRSPGYYGYTF
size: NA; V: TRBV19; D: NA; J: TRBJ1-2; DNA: TGTGCCAGTAGTATCGTCAGAAAGGATGGCTACACCTTC; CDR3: CASSIVRKDGYTF
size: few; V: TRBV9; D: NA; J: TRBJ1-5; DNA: TGTGCCAGCAGCTTAGGTAGCGACACGCCGGCTTTT; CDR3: CASSLGSDTPAF
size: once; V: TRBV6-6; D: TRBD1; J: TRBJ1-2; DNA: TGTGCCAGCGCATCTCGACAGGGAAGGAATGGCTACACCTTC; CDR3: CASASRQGRNGYTF
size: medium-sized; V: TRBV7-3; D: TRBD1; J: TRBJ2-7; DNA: TGTGCCAGCAGCTTAGCGCTTACAGGGGGACGCACCTACGAGCAGTACTTC; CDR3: CASSLALTGGRTYEQYF
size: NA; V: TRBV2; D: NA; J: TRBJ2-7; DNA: TGTGCCAGCAGATCGGACGGGTCCTACGAGCAGTACTTC; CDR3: CASRSDGSYEQYF
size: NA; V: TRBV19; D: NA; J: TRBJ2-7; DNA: TGTGCCAGTAGCCCCCCTGGACAGAAGAAGCAGTACTTC; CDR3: CASSPPGQKKQYF
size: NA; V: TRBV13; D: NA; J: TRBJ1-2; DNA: TGTGCCAGCAGCTTCGAGGGGGACTATGGCTACACCTTC; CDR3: CASSFEGDYGYTF
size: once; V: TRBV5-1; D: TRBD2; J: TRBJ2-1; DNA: TGCGCCAGCAGCTGGACTAGCGGGGGGAATGAGCAGTTCTTC; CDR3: CASSWTSGGNEQFF